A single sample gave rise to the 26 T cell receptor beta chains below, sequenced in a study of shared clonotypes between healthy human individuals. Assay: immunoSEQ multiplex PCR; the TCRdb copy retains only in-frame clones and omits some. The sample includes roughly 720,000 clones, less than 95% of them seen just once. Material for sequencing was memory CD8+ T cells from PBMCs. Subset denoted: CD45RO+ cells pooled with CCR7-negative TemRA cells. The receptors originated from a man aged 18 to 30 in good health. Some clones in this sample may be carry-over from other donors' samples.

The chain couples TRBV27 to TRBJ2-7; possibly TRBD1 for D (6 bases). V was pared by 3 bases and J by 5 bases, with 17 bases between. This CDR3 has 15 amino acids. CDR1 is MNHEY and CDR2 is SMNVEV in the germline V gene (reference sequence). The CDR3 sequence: CASSFQDSGLDEQYF. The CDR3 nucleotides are TGTGCCAGCAGTTTCCAGGACAGTGGGCTGGACGAGCAGTACTTC.

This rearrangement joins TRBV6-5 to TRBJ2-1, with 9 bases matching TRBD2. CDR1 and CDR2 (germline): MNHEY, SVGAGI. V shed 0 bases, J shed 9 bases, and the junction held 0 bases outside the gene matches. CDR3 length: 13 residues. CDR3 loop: CASSYSRGGEQFF. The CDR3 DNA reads TGTGCCAGCAGTTACTCGCGGGGGGGTGAGCAGTTCTTC.

The DNA for the CDR3 is TGCGCCAGCGGCGACCCACAGGGGGGTGTCCGGGGCTACACCTTC. This translates into CASGDPQGGVRGYTF. This chain joins TRBV5-1 and TRBJ1-2; 8 bases align to TRBD1. V lost 7 bases to trimming and J lost 8 bases; unmatched junction nucleotides: 16. Germline V CDR1 and CDR2: SGHRS, YFSETQ. The CDR3 loop spans 15 amino acids.

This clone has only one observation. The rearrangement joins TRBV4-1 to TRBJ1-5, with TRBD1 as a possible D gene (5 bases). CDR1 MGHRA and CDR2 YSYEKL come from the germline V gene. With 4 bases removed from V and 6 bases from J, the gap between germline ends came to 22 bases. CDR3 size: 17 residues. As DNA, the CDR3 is TGCGCCAGCAGCCTAGGCCAGGGCGGAAAGAAAGGTCAGCCCCAGCATTTT. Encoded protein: CASSLGQGGKKGQPQHF.

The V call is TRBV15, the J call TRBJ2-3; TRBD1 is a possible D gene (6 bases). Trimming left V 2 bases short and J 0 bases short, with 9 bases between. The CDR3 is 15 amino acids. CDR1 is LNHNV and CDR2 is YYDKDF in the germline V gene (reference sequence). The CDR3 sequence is CATSRTRGSTDTQYF. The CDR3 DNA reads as TGTGCCACCAGCAGAACCAGGGGTAGCACAGATACGCAGTATTTT.

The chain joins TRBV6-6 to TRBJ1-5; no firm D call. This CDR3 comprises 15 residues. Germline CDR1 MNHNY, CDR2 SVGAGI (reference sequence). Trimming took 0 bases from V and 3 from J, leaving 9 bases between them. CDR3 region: CASSYSPGLNQPQHF. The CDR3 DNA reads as TGTGCCAGCAGTTACTCCCCAGGTCTCAATCAGCCCCAGCATTTT.

CDR3 in DNA: TGCAGCGTTGAGATAAGGGGGGGAACGACTGAAGCTTTCTTT. This codes for CSVEIRGGTTEAFF. The V and J genes are TRBV29-1 and TRBJ1-1; TRBD1 is a possible D gene (6 bases). V lost 3 bases and J lost 5, with 16 bases in between. This CDR3 contains 14 residues. CDR1 and CDR2 (germline): SQVTM, ANQGSEA.

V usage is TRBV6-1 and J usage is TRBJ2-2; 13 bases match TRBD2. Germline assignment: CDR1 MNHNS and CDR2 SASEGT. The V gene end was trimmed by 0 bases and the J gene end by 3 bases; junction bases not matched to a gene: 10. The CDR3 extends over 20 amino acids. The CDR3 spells CASSEAGRGLAGPYTGELFF. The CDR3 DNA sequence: TGTGCCAGCAGTGAAGCGGGGAGGGGACTAGCGGGGCCCTACACCGGGGAGCTGTTTTTT.

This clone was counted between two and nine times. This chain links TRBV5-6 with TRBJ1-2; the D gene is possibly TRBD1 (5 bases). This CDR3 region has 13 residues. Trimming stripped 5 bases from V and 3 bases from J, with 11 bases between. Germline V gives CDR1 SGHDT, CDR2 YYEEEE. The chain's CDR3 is CASSYDSDYGYTF. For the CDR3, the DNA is TGTGCCAGCAGTTACGACAGCGACTATGGCTACACCTTC.

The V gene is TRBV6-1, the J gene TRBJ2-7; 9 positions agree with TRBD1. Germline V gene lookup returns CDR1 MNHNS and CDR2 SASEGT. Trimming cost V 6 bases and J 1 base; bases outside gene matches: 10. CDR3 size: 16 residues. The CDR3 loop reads CASRERGTGTSYEQYF. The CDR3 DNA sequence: TGTGCCAGCAGAGAACGAGGGACAGGGACTTCCTACGAGCAGTACTTC.

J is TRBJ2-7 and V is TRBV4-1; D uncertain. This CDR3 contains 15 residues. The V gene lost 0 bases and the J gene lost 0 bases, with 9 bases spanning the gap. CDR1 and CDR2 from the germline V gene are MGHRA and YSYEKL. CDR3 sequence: CASSQEPITSYEQYF. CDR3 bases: TGCGCCAGCAGCCAAGAACCGATTACCTCCTACGAGCAGTACTTC.

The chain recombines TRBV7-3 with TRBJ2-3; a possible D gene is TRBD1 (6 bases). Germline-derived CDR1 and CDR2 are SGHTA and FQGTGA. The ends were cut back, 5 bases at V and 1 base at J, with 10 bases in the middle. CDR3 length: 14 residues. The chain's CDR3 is CASSPRQGTDTQYF. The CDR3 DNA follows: TGTGCCAGCAGCCCAAGACAGGGCACAGATACGCAGTATTTT.

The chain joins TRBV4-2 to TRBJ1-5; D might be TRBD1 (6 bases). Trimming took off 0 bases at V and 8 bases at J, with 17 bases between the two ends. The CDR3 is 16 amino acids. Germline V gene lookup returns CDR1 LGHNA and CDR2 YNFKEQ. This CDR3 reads CASSQDLQGTVKPQHF. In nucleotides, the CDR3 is TGTGCCAGCAGCCAAGATTTACAGGGAACAGTGAAGCCCCAGCATTTT.

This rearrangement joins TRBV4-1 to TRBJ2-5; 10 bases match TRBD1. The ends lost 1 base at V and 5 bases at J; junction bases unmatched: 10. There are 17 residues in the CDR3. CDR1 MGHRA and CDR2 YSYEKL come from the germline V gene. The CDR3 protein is CASSQVSGTGVRETQYF. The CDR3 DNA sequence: TGCGCCAGCAGCCAAGTCTCCGGGACAGGGGTAAGGGAGACCCAGTACTTC.

CDR3 nucleotide sequence: TGTGCCAGCAGTTTATGGGCAGGTGAAGCTTTCTTT. Amino acid sequence: CASSLWAGEAFF. V and J are TRBV28 and TRBJ1-1; D unclear. With 0 bases removed from V and 7 bases from J, the gap between germline ends came to 6 bases. Germline V gene lookup returns CDR1 MDHEN and CDR2 SYDVKM. The CDR3 contains 12 residues. Variable domain in full (rest from reference TRBV28 and TRBJ1-1): DVKVTQSSRYLVKRTGEKVFLECVQDMDHENMFWYRQDPGLGLRLIYFSYDVKMKEKGDIPEGYSVSREKKERFSLILESASTNQTSMYLCASSLWAGEAFFGQGTRLTVV.

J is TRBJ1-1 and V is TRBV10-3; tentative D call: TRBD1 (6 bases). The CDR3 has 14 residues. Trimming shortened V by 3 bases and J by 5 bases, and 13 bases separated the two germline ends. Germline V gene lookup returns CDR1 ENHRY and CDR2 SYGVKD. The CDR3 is CAISESGVGTEAFF. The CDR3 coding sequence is TGTGCCATCAGTGAATCAGGGGTAGGGACTGAAGCTTTCTTT.

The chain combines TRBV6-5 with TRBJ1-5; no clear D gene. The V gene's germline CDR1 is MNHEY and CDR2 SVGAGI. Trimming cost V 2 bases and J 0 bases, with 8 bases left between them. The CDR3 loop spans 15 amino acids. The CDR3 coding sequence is TGTGCCAGCAGTTACACACGGTATAGCAATCAGCCCCAGCATTTT. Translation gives CASSYTRYSNQPQHF.

The CDR3 DNA reads as TGTGCCAGCTCACCGGCGACAGGGTCGAACACTGAAGCTTTCTTT. It codes for CASSPATGSNTEAFF. The chain employs TRBV18 and TRBJ1-1; the match to TRBD1 covers 7 bases. This CDR3 spans 15 amino acids. The V gene end was trimmed by 3 bases and the J gene end by 1 base; junction bases not matched to a gene: 5. Germline lookup yields CDR1 KGHSH and CDR2 LQKENI.

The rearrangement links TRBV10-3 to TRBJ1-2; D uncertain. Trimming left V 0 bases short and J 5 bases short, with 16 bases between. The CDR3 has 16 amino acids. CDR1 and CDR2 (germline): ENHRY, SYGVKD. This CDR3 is CAISESPGRKPYGYTF. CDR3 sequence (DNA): TGTGCCATCAGTGAGTCCCCCGGGAGGAAACCATATGGCTACACCTTC.

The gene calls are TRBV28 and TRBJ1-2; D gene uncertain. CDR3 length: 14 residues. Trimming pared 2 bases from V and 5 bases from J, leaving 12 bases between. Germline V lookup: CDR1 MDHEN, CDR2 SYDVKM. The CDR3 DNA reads TGTGCCAGCAGTTTACTGTGGCAGATGTATGGCTACACCTTC. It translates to CASSLLWQMYGYTF.

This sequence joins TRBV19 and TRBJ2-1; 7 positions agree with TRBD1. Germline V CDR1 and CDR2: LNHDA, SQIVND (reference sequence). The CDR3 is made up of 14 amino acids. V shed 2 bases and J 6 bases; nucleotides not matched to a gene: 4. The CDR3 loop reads CASSISGQPNEQFF. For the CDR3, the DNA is TGTGCCAGTAGTATATCGGGACAGCCCAATGAGCAGTTCTTC.

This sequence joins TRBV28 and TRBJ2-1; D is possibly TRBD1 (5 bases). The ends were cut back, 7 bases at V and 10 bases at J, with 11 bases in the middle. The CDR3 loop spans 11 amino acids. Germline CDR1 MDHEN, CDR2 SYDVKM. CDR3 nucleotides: TGTGCCAGCATCGTAGGGGTGGAGCAGTTCTTC. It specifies CASIVGVEQFF.

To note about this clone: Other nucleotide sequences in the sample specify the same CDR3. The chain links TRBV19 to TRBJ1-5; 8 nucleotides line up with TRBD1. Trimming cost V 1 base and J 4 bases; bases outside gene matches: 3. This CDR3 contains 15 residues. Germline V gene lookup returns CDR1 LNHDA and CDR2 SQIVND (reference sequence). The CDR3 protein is CASSIGGQVNQPQHF. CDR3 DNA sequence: TGTGCCAGTAGTATAGGGGGACAGGTAAATCAGCCCCAGCATTTT.

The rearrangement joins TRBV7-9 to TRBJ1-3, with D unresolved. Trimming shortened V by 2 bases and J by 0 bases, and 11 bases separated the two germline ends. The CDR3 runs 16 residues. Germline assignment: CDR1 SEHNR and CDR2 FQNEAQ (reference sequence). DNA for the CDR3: TGTGCCAGCAGCTTAATCACCAGAAGCTCTGGAAACACCATATATTTT. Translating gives CASSLITRSSGNTIYF. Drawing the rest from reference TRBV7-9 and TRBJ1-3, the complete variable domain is DTGVSQNPRHKITKRGQNVTFRCDPISEHNRLYWYRQTLGQGPEFLTYFQNEAQLEKSRLLSDRFSAERPKGSFSTLEIQRTEQGDSAMYLCASSLITRSSGNTIYFGEGSWLTVV.

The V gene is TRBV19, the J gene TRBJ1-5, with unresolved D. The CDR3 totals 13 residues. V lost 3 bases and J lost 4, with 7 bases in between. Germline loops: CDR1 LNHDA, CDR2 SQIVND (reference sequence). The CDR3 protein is CASSIEQNQPQHF. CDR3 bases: TGTGCCAGTAGTATCGAGCAGAATCAGCCCCAGCATTTT.

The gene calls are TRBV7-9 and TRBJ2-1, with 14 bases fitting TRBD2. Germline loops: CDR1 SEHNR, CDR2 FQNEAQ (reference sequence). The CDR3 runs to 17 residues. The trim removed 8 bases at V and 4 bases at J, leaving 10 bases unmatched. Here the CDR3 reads CASLSGTSGSRYNEQFF. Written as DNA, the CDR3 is TGTGCCAGCCTTTCCGGGACTAGCGGGAGTAGGTACAATGAGCAGTTCTTC.